This passage covers 31 T cell receptor beta chains from one sample sequenced in a study of blood T cell repertoires in COVID-19. TCRdb's copy holds only in-frame clones and misses some; the assay was immunoSEQ multiplex PCR. The sample yields a few hundred thousand clones, 83% seen once. The sequencing sample was made of peripheral blood. All receptors derive from a woman aged 25 to 39 with COVID-19, enrolled during active disease.

CDR3 sequence reads: CASQVGQGSNTEAFF. CDR3 DNA sequence: TGCGCCAGCCAGGTTGGACAGGGGTCGAACACTGAAGCTTTCTTT. The V gene is TRBV4-3, the J gene TRBJ1-1; TRBD1 aligns across 9 bases. The V gene end was trimmed by 8 bases and the J gene end by 1 base; junction bases not matched to a gene: 8. CDR1 and CDR2 from the germline V gene are LGHNA and YSLEER. The CDR3 totals 15 residues.

This clone was detected a few times. V is TRBV3-1 (or the pseudogene TRBV3-2) and J is TRBJ1-5; 10 bases are a match to TRBD1. CDR3 length equals 15 residues. CDR1 and CDR2 from the germline V gene are LGHDT and YNNKEL (reference sequence). J was trimmed by 9 bases and V by 1 base; bases with no gene match: 6. The CDR3 here is CASSQVGTGDGPQHF. The CDR3 DNA sequence: TGTGCCAGCAGCCAAGTAGGGACAGGGGACGGGCCCCAGCATTTT.

The table lists this clone with a count of one. The genes are TRBV3-1 (or the pseudogene TRBV3-2) and TRBJ1-2; a possible D gene is TRBD1 (6 bases). The CDR3 runs to 14 residues. V was cut by 2 bases and J by 4 bases, with 11 bases left in between. CDR1 and CDR2 from the germline V gene are LGHDT and YNNKEL (reference sequence). The CDR3 region is CASSQSGVIYGYTF. The CDR3 nucleotides are TGTGCCAGCAGCCAATCAGGGGTTATCTATGGCTACACCTTC.

This clone appeared a few times. The chain links TRBV30 to TRBJ1-6, with 7 bases matching TRBD1. Trimming cost V 4 bases and J 6 bases; bases outside gene matches: 9. The CDR3 has 15 residues. Germline V lookup: CDR1 GTSNPN, CDR2 SVGIG (reference sequence). CDR3 protein: CAWTNRGWVNSPLHF. For the CDR3, the DNA is TGTGCCTGGACTAACAGGGGATGGGTTAATTCACCCCTCCACTTT.

This clone was counted a single time. The chain links TRBV5-8 to TRBJ1-1, with 7 positions matching TRBD1. The junction had 13 bases not matched to a gene; V was cut back by 5 bases and J by 3 bases. The CDR3 has 16 residues. CDR1 SGHTS and CDR2 YDEGEE come from the germline V gene. The CDR3 bases are TGTGCCAGCAGGTTGAAGACAGGGTGGGAGGACACTGAAGCTTTCTTT. This encodes CASRLKTGWEDTEAFF.

This rearrangement joins TRBV23-1 to TRBJ1-1; TRBD1 matches 7 bases. TRBV23-1 falls under the ORF class, with uncertain function. This CDR3 comprises 11 residues. V lost 8 bases and J lost 8; bases outside the gene matches: 5. This CDR3 reads CASQQGPEAFF. As DNA, the CDR3 is TGCGCCAGCCAACAGGGGCCCGAAGCTTTCTTT.

V usage is TRBV15 and J usage is TRBJ2-7; a possible D gene is TRBD2 (7 bases). V lost 0 bases and J lost 3, with 21 bases in between. This CDR3 is 18 amino acids long. Germline CDR1 reads LNHNV; CDR2 reads YYDKDF (reference sequence). CDR3 nucleotides: TGTGCCACCAGCAGAGATACTTTTTCGGGGGGCCCAAACTACGAGCAGTACTTC. It specifies CATSRDTFSGGPNYEQYF.

The chain joins TRBV7-6 to TRBJ2-2; TRBD2 aligns across 11 bases. After removal of 5 bases from V and 2 bases from J, the junction contained 7 bases not matched to a gene. This CDR3 has 17 residues. Germline V gene data show CDR1 as SGHVS and CDR2 as FNYEAQ. The chain's CDR3 is CASSPTSGGVNTGELFF. DNA of the CDR3: TGTGCCAGCAGCCCTACTAGCGGGGGTGTAAACACCGGGGAGCTGTTTTTT.

This clone was observed a few times. The chain recombines TRBV7-2 with TRBJ2-5; 15 bases map to TRBD2. The CDR3 contains 17 residues. V was clipped by 5 bases and J by 5 bases; unmatched bases: 9. Germline CDR1 SGHTA, CDR2 FQGNSA. CDR3 in amino acids: CASSGRTSGGAGETQYF. DNA for the CDR3: TGTGCCAGCAGCGGCCGGACTAGCGGGGGGGCGGGTGAGACCCAGTACTTC. Full variable domain (missing parts from reference TRBV7-2 and TRBJ2-5): GAGVSQSPSNKVTEKGKDVELRCDPISGHTALYWYRQSLGQGLEFLIYFQGNSAPDKSGLPSDRFSAERTGGSVSTLTIQRTQQEDSAVYLCASSGRTSGGAGETQYFGPGTRLLVL.

This chain links TRBV6-5 with TRBJ1-4, with D possibly TRBD1 on 6 matching bases. Trimming took off 7 bases at V and 5 bases at J, with 11 bases between the two ends. CDR3 length: 13 residues. CDR1 MNHEY and CDR2 SVGAGI come from the germline V gene. The CDR3 loop is CASMGARNEKLFF. The CDR3 DNA reads TGTGCCAGCATGGGGGCGCGAAATGAAAAACTGTTTTTT.

The chain uses TRBV15 and TRBJ1-1; D may be TRBD1 (5 bases). The ends were cut back, 6 bases at V and 11 bases at J, with 22 bases in the middle. The germline CDR1 and CDR2 sequences are LNHNV and YYDKDF (reference sequence). The CDR3 length is 14 residues. The CDR3 DNA reads as TGTGCCACCAGGTCAGGGAAAAGATTTCAGGCTGCTTTCTTT. The encoded protein is CATRSGKRFQAAFF. Together with reference TRBV15 and TRBJ1-1, the CDR3 gives the full variable domain: DAMVIQNPRYQVTQFGKPVTLSCSQTLNHNVMYWYQQKSSQAPKLLFHYYDKDFNNEADTPDNFQSRRPNTSFCFLDIRSPGLGDTAMYLCATRSGKRFQAAFFGQGTRLTVV.

The gene calls are TRBV12-3 or TRBV12-4 and TRBJ2-1, with a tentative D call TRBD1 (5 bases). The ends were cut back, 2 bases at V and 4 bases at J, with 6 bases in the middle. There are 13 residues in the CDR3. CDR3 sequence reads: CASSLKGYNEQFF. Written as DNA, the CDR3 is TGTGCCAGCAGTTTAAAGGGGTACAATGAGCAGTTCTTC.

J is TRBJ1-1 and V is TRBV3-1 (or the pseudogene TRBV3-2), with D possibly matching TRBD1 (6 bases). The V end was cut by 0 bases, the J end by 11 bases, with 13 bases between. The CDR3 sequence is 13 residues long. From germline, CDR1 is LGHDT and CDR2 YNNKEL (reference sequence). The CDR3 region has the DNA TGTGCCAGCAGCCAAGATTTGGGGGCGGATGCTTTCTTT. Its translation is CASSQDLGADAFF.

V and J are TRBV28 and TRBJ2-7, with 10 bases matching TRBD2. Germline loops: CDR1 MDHEN, CDR2 SYDVKM. V gave up 3 bases and J gave up 7 bases; unmatched junction bases: 9. The CDR3 length is 15 residues. The DNA of the CDR3 is TGTGCCAGCAGTTTCTTAGCGGGGGGTATGAGTGAGCAGTACTTC. Translating gives CASSFLAGGMSEQYF.

This clone was detected only once. This chain joins TRBV30 and TRBJ2-5; the D gene is possibly TRBD1 (6 bases). Between the trimmed V and J ends, which lost 5 bases and 4 bases, there was a span of 11 bases. Germline V gene data show CDR1 as GTSNPN and CDR2 as SVGIG (reference sequence). CDR3 length: 12 residues. The CDR3 here is CAWELGAETQYF. CDR3 nucleotide sequence: TGTGCCTGGGAGCTGGGGGCAGAGACCCAGTACTTC.

This rearrangement joins TRBV9 to TRBJ2-7; 7 bases line up with TRBD1. The length of the CDR3 is 14 residues. V lost 3 bases to trimming and J lost 3 bases; unmatched junction nucleotides: 6. CDR1 and CDR2 from the germline V gene are SGDLS and YYNGEE. The CDR3 here is CASSERQGFYEQYF. CDR3 nucleotides: TGTGCCAGCAGCGAAAGACAGGGTTTCTACGAGCAGTACTTC.

The chain has TRBV6-1 and TRBJ2-1; possibly TRBD1 for D (5 bases). V was trimmed by 3 bases and J by 8 bases, leaving 14 bases between them. Germline CDR1 MNHNS, CDR2 SASEGT. The CDR3 length is 14 residues. The DNA for the CDR3 is TGTGCCAGCAGTGAGCAGGGAATTAGCTATGAGCAGTTCTTC. Protein: CASSEQGISYEQFF.

This chain connects TRBV27 to TRBJ2-7; 9 bases align to TRBD2. The CDR3 contains 16 residues. The V segment lost 4 bases and the J segment 2 bases; nucleotides outside the gene matches: 9. The V gene's germline CDR1 is MNHEY and CDR2 SMNVEV (reference sequence). CDR3 sequence: CASSSPGGRAPYEQYF. The CDR3 bases are TGTGCCAGCAGTTCCCCTGGCGGGAGGGCACCCTACGAGCAGTACTTC.

This clone was seen only a few times. The chain combines TRBV7-9 with TRBJ1-5; 11 positions match TRBD1. With 5 bases clipped from V and 5 bases from J, the junction kept 5 bases outside the gene matches. The CDR3 has 15 amino acids. Germline V gene data show CDR1 as SEHNR and CDR2 as FQNEAQ (reference sequence). The CDR3 region has the DNA TGTGCCAGCAGCGAAGGACAGGGGGCCTATCAGCCCCAGCATTTT. This gives the protein CASSEGQGAYQPQHF.

The sample holds one count of this clone. This rearrangement joins TRBV20-1 to TRBJ2-1; tentative D call: TRBD2 (5 bases). Germline lookup yields CDR1 DFQATT and CDR2 SNEGSKA (reference sequence). The CDR3 loop spans 14 amino acids. Trimming removed 3 bases at V and 1 base at J, with 10 bases between. CDR3 sequence: CSASRGGSYNEQFF. The CDR3 DNA follows: TGCAGTGCTAGTCGCGGCGGGTCCTACAATGAGCAGTTCTTC.

A few counts support this clone. The rearrangement joins TRBV29-1 to TRBJ1-2; D is undetermined. This CDR3 has 13 amino acids. V gave up 1 base and J gave up 0 bases, with 6 bases separating them. CDR1 is SQVTM, CDR2 ANQGSEA, per germline. The CDR3 bases are TGCAGCGTTGAAGGAGGTGCTAACTATGGCTACACCTTC. It specifies CSVEGGANYGYTF.

The V call is TRBV7-2, the J call TRBJ2-5; TRBD1 aligns across 7 bases. Per germline, CDR1 SGHTA and CDR2 FQGNSA. The CDR3 is 15 residues long. V shed 1 base, J shed 5 bases, and the junction held 7 bases outside the gene matches. The CDR3 DNA reads TGTGCCAGCAGCTTAGGTGAAGGCAGGGGGGAGACCCAGTACTTC. Translated: CASSLGEGRGETQYF.

This clone was seen a few times. V gene TRBV7-5 combines with J gene TRBJ2-1; the table names TRBD2, a call not compared with the DNA. TRBV7-5 constitutes a pseudogene. CDR3 size: 16 residues. CDR3 loop: CARSSWFGLAGDEQFF. Written as DNA, the CDR3 is TGTGCCAGAAGCTCCTGGTTTGGACTAGCGGGAGATGAGCAGTTCTTC.

CDR3 region: CASSEGRRYF. The CDR3 coding sequence is TGTGCCAGCAGTGAAGGCCGTAGATACTTC. The V gene is TRBV2, the J gene TRBJ2-7; D ambiguous. Trimming left V 1 base short and J 13 bases short, with 8 bases between. The CDR3 covers 10 residues. Germline values: CDR1 SNHLY, CDR2 FYNNEI. The full variable domain, rest sourced from reference TRBV2 and TRBJ2-7, is EPEVTQTPSHQVTQMGQEVILRCVPISNHLYFYWYRQILGQKVEFLVSFYNNEISEKSEIFDDQFSVERPDGSNFTLKIRSTKLEDSAMYFCASSEGRRYFGPGTRLTVT.

The gene calls are TRBV30 and TRBJ1-6; no definite D call. The CDR3 is made up of 12 amino acids. The germline V gene encodes CDR1 GTSNPN and CDR2 SVGIG (reference sequence). The CDR3 DNA reads TGTGCGTTGGAGAGCGATAATTCACCCCTCCACTTT. This codes for CALESDNSPLHF.

The chain has TRBV5-6 and TRBJ1-2; 12 bases are a match to TRBD1. CDR3 length equals 14 residues. V was clipped by 3 bases and J by 6 bases; unmatched bases: 3. Germline V lookup: CDR1 SGHDT, CDR2 YYEEEE. The CDR3: CASSWWDRGHGYTF. Here the CDR3 DNA reads TGTGCCAGCAGCTGGTGGGACAGGGGGCATGGCTACACCTTC.

The chain combines TRBV6-2 or TRBV6-3 with TRBJ1-5; D is unresolved. V was shortened by 2 bases and J by 2 bases, with 7 bases between the two germline ends. This CDR3 comprises 14 residues. Germline V gene sequence: CDR1 MNHEY, CDR2 SVGEGT. CDR3 bases: TGTGCCAGCAGTTACGTCAATCGCAATCAGCCCCAGCATTTT. This codes for CASSYVNRNQPQHF.

The rearrangement joins TRBV30 to TRBJ1-6; no firm D call. The CDR3 totals 12 residues. The germline V gene has CDR1 GTSNPN and CDR2 SVGIG (reference sequence). Trimming left V 2 bases short and J 13 bases short, with 12 bases between. This chain's CDR3 is CAWSTPGSPLHF. The CDR3 region has the DNA TGTGCCTGGAGTACCCCCGGGAGCCCCCTCCACTTT.

This chain uses TRBV6-5 with TRBJ2-7; 12 positions match TRBD1. Per the germline V gene, CDR1 is MNHEY and CDR2 is SVGAGI. The CDR3 runs to 14 residues. The V gene end was trimmed by 10 bases and the J gene end by 5 bases; junction bases not matched to a gene: 9. As DNA, the CDR3 is TGTGCCACCAGGGACAGGGGGCTTGCGGACGAGCAGTACTTC. Translation: CATRDRGLADEQYF.

This clone appeared a single time. The chain is built from TRBV9 and TRBJ1-3; 7 nucleotides agree with TRBD1. J gave up 0 bases and V 0 bases, and 6 bases lay outside the gene matches. Germline loops: CDR1 SGDLS, CDR2 YYNGEE. CDR3 length equals 17 residues. CDR3 bases: TGTGCCAGCAGCGTAGCTAGGGACAGCAGCTCTGGAAACACCATATATTTT. It encodes CASSVARDSSSGNTIYF. The full variable domain, with the rest looked up from reference TRBV9 and TRBJ1-3, is DSGVTQTPKHLITATGQRVTLRCSPRSGDLSVYWYQQSLDQGLQFLIQYYNGEERAKGNILERFSAQQFPDLHSELNLSSLELGDSALYFCASSVARDSSSGNTIYFGEGSWLTVV.

This rearrangement joins TRBV5-1 to TRBJ2-2; 9 bases line up with TRBD2. Losses at the gene ends were 1 base for V and 4 bases for J; bases not matched to a gene: 5. The CDR3 runs 16 residues. Germline-derived CDR1 and CDR2 are SGHRS and YFSETQ. CDR3 coding DNA: TGCGCCAGCAGCTTGTCCCTAGCGGGATTCACCGGGGAGCTGTTTTTT. This codes for CASSLSLAGFTGELFF.